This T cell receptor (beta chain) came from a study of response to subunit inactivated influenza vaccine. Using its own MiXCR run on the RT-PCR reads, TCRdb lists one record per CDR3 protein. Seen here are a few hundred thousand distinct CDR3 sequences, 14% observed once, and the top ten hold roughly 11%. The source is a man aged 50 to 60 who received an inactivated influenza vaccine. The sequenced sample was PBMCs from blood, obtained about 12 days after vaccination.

This CDR3 is CSANRELRVQYF. CDR3 DNA sequence: TGCAGTGCCAATCGGGAGTTACGAGTGCAGTACTTC. J is TRBJ2-7 and V is TRBV20-1, with D tentatively TRBD2 (6 bases). There are 12 residues in the CDR3. Looked up from germline, CDR1 is DFQATT and CDR2 is SNEGSKA (reference sequence). The V end was cut by 6 bases, the J end by 9 bases, with 18 bases between.